The clone carrying this TCR beta chain showed up just a few times. Within the sample, other DNA sequences also encode this same CDR3. Profiling relied on immunoSEQ multiplex PCR, and the TCRdb table lists in-frame clones only, not all of them. The repertoire holds about 2.1 million clones, 93% seen once, with around 1.8% in the top ten. The sample is drawn from a study of shared clonotypes between healthy human individuals. Cells designated naive CD8 were CD45RO-negative and were positively selected for CCR7, with terminally differentiated effector memory CD45RA+ cells excluded. Germline CDR1 and CDR2: ENHRY and SYGVKD. The CDR3 is made up of 13 amino acids. Deletions cut 0 bases from V and 4 bases from J, with 6 bases between.

The TCR sequence derives from a man aged 18 to 29 in good health. Some clones in this sample may be carry-over from other donors' samples. Input material: naive CD8+ T cells from PBMCs. J is TRBJ1-1 and V is TRBV10-3; no clear D gene. CDR3 protein: CAISESGGTEAFF. The CDR3 DNA sequence: TGTGCCATCAGTGAGTCAGGTGGCACTGAAGCTTTCTTT.